This is a list of T cell receptor beta chains from one sample in a study of neurological immune-mediated disorders. One entry per CDR3 protein, called by TCRdb with MiXCR from the 5' RACE reads. Altogether some 76,000 distinct CDR3 sequences are present, more than 3% being singletons, with the ten largest covering more than 4%. Sequenced: PBMCs. The source of these receptors is a woman aged 45-59 years with multiple sclerosis. CDR3s include the opening cysteine and the closing phenylalanine or tryptophan.

v_gene	j_gene	CDR3aa
TRBV4-3	TRBJ2-6	CASSPMGGTGANVLTF
TRBV20-1	TRBJ2-1	CSASPPGLAGGDEQFF
TRBV20-1	TRBJ1-5	CSARGGGLQPQHF
TRBV5-1	TRBJ2-3	CASSSPPVGPTDTQYF
TRBV12-3/TRBV12-4	TRBJ2-1	CASSLAFSGRGSNEQFF
TRBV7-9	TRBJ2-7	CASTGGEGPYEQYF
TRBV7-2	TRBJ2-1	CASSEGTSGRARKFF
TRBV12-3/TRBV12-4	TRBJ1-1	CASKMDREAFF
TRBV5-1	TRBJ2-1	CASSLLGLADPSSYNEQFF
TRBV6-6	TRBJ2-2	CASRVGTGELFF
TRBV5-6	TRBJ2-7	CASSDEELAGLSVEYF
TRBV5-1	TRBJ2-3	CASSLGQGGKDTQYF
TRBV20-1	TRBJ2-3	CSARETGGRTDTQYF
TRBV6-2/TRBV6-3	TRBJ2-6	CASHWDRGSSGANVLTF
TRBV20-1	TRBJ2-1	CSAVSGYNEQFF
TRBV5-1	TRBJ2-1	CASIPGRRTGYNEQFF
TRBV19	TRBJ2-1	CASKSSSYNEQFF
TRBV12-3/TRBV12-4	TRBJ2-1	CASSPADSGGYNEQFF
TRBV5-1	TRBJ2-1	CASSLSVGGSNEQFF
TRBV20-1	TRBJ2-1	CSAREGGRNEQFF
TRBV20-1	TRBJ2-7	CSARGPTSGAIYEQYF
TRBV7-2	TRBJ2-6	CASSTGQTLSGANVLTF
TRBV20-1	TRBJ2-3	CSARVAGVTDTQYF
TRBV6-2/TRBV6-3	TRBJ2-3	CASSRGGLRSTDTQYF
TRBV28	TRBJ1-2	CASSEAGTGQGYGYTF
TRBV7-3	TRBJ2-3	CASSLREADTQYF
TRBV7-9	TRBJ1-6	CASSIGGGLGNSPLHF
TRBV6-5	TRBJ1-6	CASSLLTDNSPLHF
TRBV20-1	TRBJ1-1	CSAKTPGGANTEAFF
TRBV12-3/TRBV12-4	TRBJ2-2	CASSSGAPRFGELFF
TRBV4-3	TRBJ2-1	CASSPTSGGYNEQFF
TRBV20-1	TRBJ2-4	CSAFLVAKNIQYF
TRBV7-2	TRBJ2-5	CASSPGTSGSQETQYF
TRBV20-1	TRBJ2-3	CSARPFSGRALAPPDTQYF
TRBV5-1	TRBJ1-2	CASSLEQGNYGYTF
TRBV20-1	TRBJ2-1	CSAEGAQGNEQFF
TRBV7-9	TRBJ2-1	CASSPKTRESNEQFF
TRBV24-1	TRBJ2-1	CATSDPTSDPYNEQFF
TRBV11-2	TRBJ2-7	CASSPLGRTGSYEQYF
TRBV20-1	TRBJ2-1	CSARWVRYNEQFF